Sequencing of this TCR beta chain was carried out in a study of PD-1 blockade in classical Hodgkin lymphoma. Whole-study context: Intravenous delivery of nivolumab at 3 mg/kg to patients occurred every 2 weeks.

Documented time point: cycle 4 day 1 (C4D1), after 6 weeks of nivolumab. Every patient experienced relapse after autologous stem cell transplantation, and brentuximab vedotin exposure varied. Thawed PBMCs were the source of CD4+ T cells, purified by magnetic negative selection. The count of this clone is one. Generated by immunoSEQ multiplex PCR, the TCRdb table keeps only in-frame clones and is missing some. Among some 11,000 clones, 74% were seen once, and the ten largest hold 3% to 3.5%. Germline V lookup: CDR1 SGHDT, CDR2 YYEEEE. The V gene end was trimmed by 4 bases and the J gene end by 5 bases; junction bases not matched to a gene: 4. The CDR3 extends over 13 amino acids.

The chain couples TRBV5-6 to TRBJ1-2; 8 bases are a match to TRBD1. Sequences were derived from CD4+ T cells from blood, sampled before the fourth cycle of nivolumab. The clonotype comes from a human donor with classical Hodgkin lymphoma. The CDR3 here is CASSRDRLYGYTF. DNA for the CDR3: TGTGCCAGCAGCAGGGACAGGCTATATGGCTACACCTTC. Looking up the rest from reference TRBV5-6 and TRBJ1-2 gives the full variable domain: DAGVTQSPTHLIKTRGQQVTLRCSPKSGHDTVSWYQQALGQGPQFIFQYYEEEERQRGNFPDRFSGHQFPNYSSELNVNALLLGDSALYLCASSRDRLYGYTFGSGTRLTVV.